This T cell receptor (beta chain) was documented in a study of post-analysis software for immune sequencing data. The CDR3 has 16 amino acids. This clonotype was seen repeatedly, ten times or more. The antigen remains unidentified. The TCR beta cDNA libraries carried unique molecular identifiers. T cells, about 0.85 to 11 million of them, yielded some 500,000 cDNA molecules. TCRdb reprocessed the PCR reads via MiXCR and lists one record per CDR3 protein. The data contain approximately 260,000 distinct CDR3 sequences, 30% to 45% of them singletons. Study-level findings and limits: The five TRBV segments detected at higher frequency in patients than in controls included TRBV5-6, TRBV5-1 and TRBV20-1. With F measure, samples from one preparation batch clustered together strongly.

The source is a girl aged 10 to 17 with multiple sclerosis. The gene calls are TRBV21-1 and TRBJ2-5; TRBD1 reflects the table's D call only, with no check against the DNA. TRBV21-1 is deemed a pseudogene. The sequencing input was blood. CDR3 DNA sequence: TGTGCCAGCAGCAAGCTGGCGCCGTTGAACCAGAAGACCCAGTACTTC. Translated, it gives CASSKLAPLNQKTQYF.